This entry lists 15 T cell receptor beta chains sequenced from one sample in a study of blood T cell repertoires in COVID-19 (dated by TCRdb to the early 2020s). Library prep was done by the immunoSEQ multiplex PCR assay. TCRdb took this table from immuneACCESS and kept in-frame rearrangements with V and J called. Such tables lack part of the clones; where checked against another copy, unresolved V genes explain under half of the gap, and the rest is unexplained. The sample profile shows some 62,000 clones; approximately 80% of them were found once. The ten largest clonotypes hold around 21% of the sample. Material for sequencing was peripheral blood. Receptors were obtained from an elderly woman with active or convalescent COVID-19.

The CDR3 loop reads CASSSFTGGVPEAFF. CDR3 sequence (DNA): TGTGCCAGCAGCTCCTTTACAGGGGGCGTTCCTGAAGCTTTCTTT. The genes are TRBV7-9 and TRBJ1-1; 9 bases map to TRBD1. Germline CDR1 is SEHNR and CDR2 is FQNEAQ (reference sequence). The J segment lost 6 bases and the V segment lost 4 bases, leaving 9 bases of the junction unmatched. CDR3 length equals 15 residues. Looking up the rest from reference TRBV7-9 and TRBJ1-1 gives the full variable domain: DTGVSQNPRHKITKRGQNVTFRCDPISEHNRLYWYRQTLGQGPEFLTYFQNEAQLEKSRLLSDRFSAERPKGSFSTLEIQRTEQGDSAMYLCASSSFTGGVPEAFFGQGTRLTVV.

This rearrangement joins TRBV19 to TRBJ1-2, with D possibly being TRBD1 (5 bases). The V and J ends lost 6 bases and 4 bases respectively, with 15 bases between them. Germline V gives CDR1 LNHDA, CDR2 SQIVND (reference sequence). The CDR3 runs to 14 residues. The CDR3 nucleotides are TGTGCCAGTAGATCCTCTCAGGGCATCTATGGCTACACCTTC. It translates to CASRSSQGIYGYTF. Combining the CDR3 with reference TRBV19 and TRBJ1-2 gives the whole variable domain DGGITQSPKYLFRKEGQNVTLSCEQNLNHDAMYWYRQDPGQGLRLIYYSQIVNDFQKGDIAEGYSVSREKKESFPLTVTSAQKNPTAFYLCASRSSQGIYGYTFGSGTRLTVV.

The gene calls are TRBV7-3 and TRBJ2-3; D is possibly TRBD2 (6 bases). There are 15 residues in the CDR3. V was cut by 2 bases and J by 1 base, with 10 bases left in between. Germline loops: CDR1 SGHTA, CDR2 FQGTGA. CDR3 in DNA: TGTGCCAGCAGCTTAGGGCCGGGGGGCACAGATACGCAGTATTTT. Translating it yields CASSLGPGGTDTQYF.

J is TRBJ2-2 and V is TRBV9; 7 bases align to TRBD2. The V gene's germline CDR1 is SGDLS and CDR2 YYNGEE. This CDR3 spans 16 amino acids. Germline trimming cut 0 bases from V and 1 base from J; bases unmatched to any gene: 3. Here the CDR3 reads CASSVAGGGNTGELFF. The CDR3 bases are TGTGCCAGCAGCGTAGCCGGCGGGGGGAACACCGGGGAGCTGTTTTTT.

The chain couples TRBV5-1 to TRBJ2-1, with 8 bases that match TRBD2. This CDR3 has 16 residues. V gave up 0 bases and J gave up 7 bases; unmatched junction bases: 9. CDR1 and CDR2 from the germline V gene are SGHRS and YFSETQ. The CDR3 bases are TGCGCCAGCAGCTTGGAGATTGGCGGGGGGTGGAATGAGCAGTTCTTC. This encodes CASSLEIGGGWNEQFF.

This clone was observed many times. The V gene is TRBV7-8, the J gene TRBJ2-1; D gene ambiguous. Germline values: CDR1 SGHVS, CDR2 FQNEAQ. Trimming stripped 5 bases from V and 6 bases from J, with 14 bases between. The CDR3 covers 14 residues. The CDR3 bases are TGTGCCAGCAGCCGCGACCGGGTCCTCAATGAGCAGTTCTTC. This codes for CASSRDRVLNEQFF.

This chain links TRBV15 with TRBJ1-4; the D is unclear. The ends were cut back, 1 base at V and 7 bases at J, with 13 bases in the middle. The CDR3 has 15 residues. Germline lookup yields CDR1 LNHNV and CDR2 YYDKDF (reference sequence). The CDR3 sequence is CATSRVSRLGEKLFF. CDR3 DNA sequence: TGTGCCACCAGCAGAGTCTCCCGACTAGGTGAAAAACTGTTTTTT.

The chain combines TRBV30 with TRBJ2-2; 8 bases are shared with TRBD1. This CDR3 has 15 residues. V shed 3 bases, J shed 0 bases, and the junction held 3 bases outside the gene matches. Looked up from germline, CDR1 is GTSNPN and CDR2 is SVGIG (reference sequence). CDR3 loop: CAWRPGGANTGELFF. In DNA form, the CDR3 reads TGTGCCTGGAGGCCAGGGGGCGCGAACACCGGGGAGCTGTTTTTT.

The rearrangement joins TRBV5-4 to TRBJ2-7; a possible D gene is TRBD1 (6 bases). V was cut by 5 bases and J by 4 bases, with 13 bases left in between. The length of the CDR3 is 13 residues. The germline gives CDR1 SGHNT, CDR2 YYREEE (reference sequence). The chain's CDR3 is CASSDVGGYEQYF. For the CDR3, the DNA is TGTGCCAGCAGTGATGTAGGGGGATACGAGCAGTACTTC.

The chain couples TRBV7-8 to TRBJ1-2; weak D call: TRBD1 (6 bases). V lost 1 base, J lost 8 bases, and 20 bases lay in between. Germline V gene data show CDR1 as SGHVS and CDR2 as FQNEAQ. The CDR3 totals 16 residues. The DNA of the CDR3 is TGTGCCAGCAGCTTAGACAGGGTTGGTGGACGGCGGGGCTACACCTTC. Amino acid sequence: CASSLDRVGGRRGYTF.

A single count supports this clone. This rearrangement joins TRBV9 to TRBJ2-2; D not resolved. The V end was cut by 0 bases, the J end by 7 bases, with 4 bases between. The length of the CDR3 is 12 residues. Germline values: CDR1 SGDLS, CDR2 YYNGEE. CDR3 amino acids: CASSVVNGELFF. The CDR3 DNA follows: TGTGCCAGCAGCGTAGTAAACGGGGAGCTGTTTTTT.

There are a few counts of this clone. The rearrangement links TRBV19 to TRBJ1-1, with D uncertain. The CDR3 runs to 13 residues. V lost 4 bases and J 5 bases, leaving 11 bases between the germline ends. Germline V gene data show CDR1 as LNHDA and CDR2 as SQIVND (reference sequence). The DNA for the CDR3 is TGTGCCAGTAGTAACTACGGGTGGACTGAAGCTTTCTTT. Translation gives CASSNYGWTEAFF.

This clone appeared once. The J gene is TRBJ2-3, the V gene TRBV6-5; weak D call: TRBD2 (7 bases). Germline lookup yields CDR1 MNHEY and CDR2 SVGAGI. The length of the CDR3 is 14 residues. The V end was cut by 7 bases, the J end by 2 bases, with 13 bases between. Here the CDR3 reads CASKGGPNTDTQYF. CDR3 nucleotides: TGTGCCAGCAAGGGGGGGCCTAACACAGATACGCAGTATTTT.

The chain employs TRBV7-2 and TRBJ1-5; tentatively, D is TRBD1 (6 bases). Looked up from germline, CDR1 is SGHTA and CDR2 is FQGNSA. The V gene lost 4 bases and the J gene lost 3 bases, with 10 bases spanning the gap. The CDR3 loop spans 14 amino acids. As DNA, the CDR3 is TGTGCCAGCAGCTCACAGGGAAACAATCAGCCCCAGCATTTT. This translates into CASSSQGNNQPQHF.

This chain joins TRBV4-2 and TRBJ1-1; no definite D call. The CDR3 is 14 amino acids. Germline V gives CDR1 LGHNA, CDR2 YNFKEQ. Trimming took 2 bases from V and 0 from J, leaving 7 bases between them. This CDR3 is CASSQYTVNTEAFF. CDR3 sequence (DNA): TGTGCCAGCAGCCAATATACGGTGAACACTGAAGCTTTCTTT.